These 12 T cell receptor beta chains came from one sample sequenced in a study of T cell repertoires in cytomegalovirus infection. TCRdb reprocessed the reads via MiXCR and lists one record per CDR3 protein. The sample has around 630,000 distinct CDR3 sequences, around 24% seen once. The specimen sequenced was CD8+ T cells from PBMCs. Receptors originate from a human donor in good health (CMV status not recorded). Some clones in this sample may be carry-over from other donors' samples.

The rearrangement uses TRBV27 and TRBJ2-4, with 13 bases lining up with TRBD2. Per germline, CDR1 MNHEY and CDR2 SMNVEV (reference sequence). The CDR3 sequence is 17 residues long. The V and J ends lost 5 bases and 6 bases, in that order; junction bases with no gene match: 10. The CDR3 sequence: CASSPTRLAGGRNIQYF. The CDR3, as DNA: TGTGCCAGCAGTCCCACACGACTAGCGGGGGGACGAAACATTCAGTACTTC.

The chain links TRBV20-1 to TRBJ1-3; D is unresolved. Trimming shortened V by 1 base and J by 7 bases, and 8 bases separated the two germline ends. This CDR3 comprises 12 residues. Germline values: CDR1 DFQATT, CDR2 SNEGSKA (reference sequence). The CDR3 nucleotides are TGCAGTGCTAGAGGGCCCAGGAACACCATATATTTT. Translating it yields CSARGPRNTIYF.

The CDR3 loop reads CASSPWWAGGEDEQFF. The DNA for the CDR3 is TGCGCCAGCAGCCCGTGGTGGGCAGGGGGGGAGGATGAGCAGTTCTTC. The J gene is TRBJ2-1, the V gene TRBV5-1; the D call may be TRBD1 or TRBD2 (7 bases each). With 4 bases removed from V and 8 bases from J, the gap between germline ends came to 22 bases. This CDR3 has 16 residues. Germline V lookup: CDR1 SGHRS, CDR2 YFSETQ.

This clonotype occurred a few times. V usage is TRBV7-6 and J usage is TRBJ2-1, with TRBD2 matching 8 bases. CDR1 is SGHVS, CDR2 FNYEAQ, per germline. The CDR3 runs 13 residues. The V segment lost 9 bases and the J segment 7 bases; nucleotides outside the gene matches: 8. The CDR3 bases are TGTGCCAGTTCTGCGGGGGGCCCAAATGAGCAGTTCTTC. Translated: CASSAGGPNEQFF.

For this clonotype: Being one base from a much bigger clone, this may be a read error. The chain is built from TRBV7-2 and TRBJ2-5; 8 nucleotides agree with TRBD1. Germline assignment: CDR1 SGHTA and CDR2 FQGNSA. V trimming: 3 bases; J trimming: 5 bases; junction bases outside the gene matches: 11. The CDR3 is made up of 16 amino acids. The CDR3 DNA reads TGTACCAGCAGCTTCCCGACAGGGGTCTTGGGGGAGACCCAGTACTTC. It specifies CTSSFPTGVLGETQYF.

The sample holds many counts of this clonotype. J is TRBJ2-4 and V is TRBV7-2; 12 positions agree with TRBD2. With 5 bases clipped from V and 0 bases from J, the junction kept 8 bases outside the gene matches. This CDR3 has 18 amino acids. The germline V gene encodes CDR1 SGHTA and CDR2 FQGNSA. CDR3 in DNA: TGTGCCAGCAGCCAACGACTAGCGGGGGATCTAGCCAAAAACATTCAGTACTTC. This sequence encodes CASSQRLAGDLAKNIQYF.

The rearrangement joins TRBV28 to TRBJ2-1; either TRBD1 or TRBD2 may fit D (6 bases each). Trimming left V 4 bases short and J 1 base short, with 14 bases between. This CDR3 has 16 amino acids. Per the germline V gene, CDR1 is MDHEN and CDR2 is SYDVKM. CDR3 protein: CASSSRGGTSYNEQFF. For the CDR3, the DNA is TGTGCCAGCAGTTCCCGGGGCGGGACATCCTACAATGAGCAGTTCTTC.

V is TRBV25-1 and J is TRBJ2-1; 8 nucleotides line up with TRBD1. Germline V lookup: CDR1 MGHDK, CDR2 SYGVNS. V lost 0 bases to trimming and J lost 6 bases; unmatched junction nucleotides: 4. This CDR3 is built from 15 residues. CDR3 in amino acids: CASSEYGGQVNEQFF. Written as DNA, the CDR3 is TGTGCCAGCAGTGAATACGGGGGACAGGTCAATGAGCAGTTCTTC.

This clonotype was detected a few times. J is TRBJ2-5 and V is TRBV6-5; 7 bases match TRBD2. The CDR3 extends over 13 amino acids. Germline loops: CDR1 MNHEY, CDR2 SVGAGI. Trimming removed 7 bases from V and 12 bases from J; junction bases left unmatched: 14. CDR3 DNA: TGTGCCAGCACCCAGACTAGCTCCCAGCCTGAGTACTTC. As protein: CASTQTSSQPEYF.

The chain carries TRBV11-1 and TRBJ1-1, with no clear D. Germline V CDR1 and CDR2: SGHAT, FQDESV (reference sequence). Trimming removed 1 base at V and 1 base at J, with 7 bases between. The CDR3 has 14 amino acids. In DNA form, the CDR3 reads TGTGCCAGCAGCTTAGTGTACAAGAACACTGAAGCTTTCTTT. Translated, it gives CASSLVYKNTEAFF. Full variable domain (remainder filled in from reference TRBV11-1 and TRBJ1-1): EAEVAQSPRYKITEKSQAVAFWCDPISGHATLYWYRQILGQGPELLVQFQDESVVDDSQLPKDRFSAERLKGVDSTLKIQPAELGDSAMYLCASSLVYKNTEAFFGQGTRLTVV.

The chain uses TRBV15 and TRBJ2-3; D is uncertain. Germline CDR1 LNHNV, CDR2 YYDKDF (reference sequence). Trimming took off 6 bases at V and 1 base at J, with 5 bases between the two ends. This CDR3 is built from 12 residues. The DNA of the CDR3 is TGTGCCACCAGTTATCGCACAGATACGCAGTATTTT. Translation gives CATSYRTDTQYF.

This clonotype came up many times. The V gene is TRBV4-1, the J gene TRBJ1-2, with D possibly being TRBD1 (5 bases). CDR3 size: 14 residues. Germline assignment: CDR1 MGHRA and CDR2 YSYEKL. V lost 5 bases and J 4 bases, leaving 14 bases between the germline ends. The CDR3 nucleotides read TGCGCCAGCAGCACCGGGGGGATTGGCTATGGCTACACCTTC. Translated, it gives CASSTGGIGYGYTF.